The 24 T cell receptor beta chains given below trace back to one sample, sequenced in a study of T cell repertoires and HLA-DP antigens. Only in-frame clones appear in the TCRdb table, and some are missing; sequencing was by immunoSEQ multiplex PCR. The sample includes about 89,000 clones, 86% of them seen just once. Antigens of these TCRs are unknown. Sequenced: CD4+ T cells from PBMCs. The receptors originated from a man aged 50-59 years in good health and CMV-seronegative.

The rearrangement links TRBV29-1 to TRBJ2-7; D not certain. V lost 1 base to trimming and J lost 7 bases, with 8 bases between them. The CDR3 is 11 residues long. The germline CDR1 and CDR2 sequences are SQVTM and ANQGSEA. The CDR3 DNA is TGCAGCGTTGAAGTAAGGGATGAGCAGTACTTC. It codes for CSVEVRDEQYF.

This clone appeared a few times. The chain uses TRBV18 and TRBJ1-4, with D unresolved. Germline values: CDR1 KGHSH, CDR2 LQKENI. The length of the CDR3 is 15 residues. The ends were cut back, 6 bases at V and 4 bases at J, with 15 bases in the middle. The CDR3 nucleotides read TGTGCCAGCTCCCTTTATGGGATGGATAATGAAAAACTGTTTTTT. This translates into CASSLYGMDNEKLFF.

CDR3 DNA: TGTGCCACCAGCAACCGGGGGCCCCGGAACATTCAGTACTTC. It is translated as CATSNRGPRNIQYF. The rearrangement links TRBV15 to TRBJ2-4; perhaps D is TRBD1 or TRBD2 (6 bases each). Germline assignment: CDR1 LNHNV and CDR2 YYDKDF (reference sequence). CDR3 length: 14 residues. With 4 bases removed from V and 7 bases from J, the gap between germline ends came to 14 bases.

The V gene is TRBV5-1, the J gene TRBJ1-2, with a possible D match to TRBD1 (6 bases). The CDR3 sequence is 13 residues long. Germline loops: CDR1 SGHRS, CDR2 YFSETQ. Trimming removed 7 bases from V and 4 bases from J, with 14 bases in between. CDR3 nucleotide sequence: TGCGCCAGCGCTAGGGCAGGGGCCTATGGCTACACCTTC. Translating gives CASARAGAYGYTF. The full variable domain, completed using reference TRBV5-1 and TRBJ1-2, is KAGVTQTPRYLIKTRGQQVTLSCSPISGHRSVSWYQQTPGQGLQFLFEYFSETQRNKGNFPGRFSGRQFSNSRSEMNVSTLELGDSALYLCASARAGAYGYTFGSGTRLTVV.

The chain recombines TRBV18 with TRBJ2-1; 9 nucleotides line up with TRBD2. V trimming: 3 bases; J trimming: 5 bases; junction bases outside the gene matches: 8. Germline lookup yields CDR1 KGHSH and CDR2 LQKENI. The CDR3 is 16 amino acids. The CDR3 DNA follows: TGTGCCAGCTCACCTTCCGGACTAGCGTTGAACAATGAGCAGTTCTTC. This gives the protein CASSPSGLALNNEQFF.

This chain links TRBV7-2 with TRBJ2-1; D possibly corresponds to TRBD1 (5 bases). V was pared by 4 bases and J by 11 bases, with 15 bases between. The length of the CDR3 is 13 residues. The germline V gene has CDR1 SGHTA and CDR2 FQGNSA. The CDR3 coding sequence is TGTGCCAGCAGCTCCGGCAGGGTTTCTCAGCAGTTCTTC. Protein product: CASSSGRVSQQFF.

The chain employs TRBV18 and TRBJ1-5; D perhaps matches TRBD1 (5 bases). V shed 2 bases and J shed 7 bases, with 15 bases lying between them. The CDR3 runs to 15 residues. CDR1 and CDR2 (germline): KGHSH, LQKENI. CDR3 sequence reads: CASSPDQTVHQPQHF. Written as DNA, the CDR3 is TGTGCCAGCTCACCAGATCAGACAGTCCACCAGCCCCAGCATTTT.

The V call is TRBV2, the J call TRBJ2-5, with TRBD1 matching over 9 bases. Germline CDR1 is SNHLY and CDR2 is FYNNEI. The CDR3 runs 14 residues. After removal of 4 bases from V and 5 bases from J, the junction contained 5 bases not matched to a gene. This CDR3 is CASSGDRGKETQYF. DNA for the CDR3: TGTGCCAGCAGTGGAGACAGGGGGAAGGAGACCCAGTACTTC. Drawing the rest from reference TRBV2 and TRBJ2-5, the complete variable domain is EPEVTQTPSHQVTQMGQEVILRCVPISNHLYFYWYRQILGQKVEFLVSFYNNEISEKSEIFDDQFSVERPDGSNFTLKIRSTKLEDSAMYFCASSGDRGKETQYFGPGTRLLVL.

The chain is built from TRBV21-1 and TRBJ2-7; the table's D call, TRBD2, has no DNA check behind it. TRBV21-1 is annotated as a pseudogene. The CDR3 covers 13 residues. Written as DNA, the CDR3 is TGTGCCACACCGAGGGTTTCCTCCTACGAGCAGTACTTC. Amino acids: CATPRVSSYEQYF.

V is TRBV4-1 and J is TRBJ1-4, with 9 positions matching TRBD1. Losses at the gene ends were 3 bases for V and 10 bases for J; bases not matched to a gene: 6. Germline loops: CDR1 MGHRA, CDR2 YSYEKL. The CDR3 totals 14 residues. The CDR3 DNA sequence: TGCGCCAGCAGCCAGCCGGGACAGGGCGGAAAACTGTTTTTT. Translated: CASSQPGQGGKLFF.

This chain joins TRBV5-1 and TRBJ2-7; D uncertain. The CDR3 totals 14 residues. Trimming stripped 0 bases from V and 2 bases from J, with 9 bases between. In germline, CDR1 is SGHRS, CDR2 YFSETQ. The CDR3 region is CASSLVVLPYEQYF. The CDR3 region has the DNA TGCGCCAGCAGCTTGGTAGTTCTTCCCTACGAGCAGTACTTC.

This clone was seen a few times. The chain combines TRBV9 with TRBJ2-2; D is unresolved. Trimming left V 2 bases short and J 1 base short, with 6 bases between. CDR1 and CDR2 from the germline V gene are SGDLS and YYNGEE. This CDR3 contains 14 residues. The chain's CDR3 is CASSVVVNTGELFF. In nucleotides, the CDR3 is TGTGCCAGCAGCGTGGTCGTGAACACCGGGGAGCTGTTTTTT.

The chain has TRBV4-3 and TRBJ2-6, with a possible D match to TRBD1 (5 bases). This CDR3 region has 17 residues. Trimming cost V 4 bases and J 0 bases, with 13 bases left between them. Germline CDR1 is LGHNA and CDR2 is YSLEER. The CDR3 DNA follows: TGCGCCAGCAGCCCGCAAGTCAGGGCCTCTGGGGCCAACGTCCTGACTTTC. The encoded protein is CASSPQVRASGANVLTF.

This clone was counted only a few times. This chain links TRBV10-3 with TRBJ2-1, with D unclear. The CDR3 is made up of 11 amino acids. From germline, CDR1 is ENHRY and CDR2 SYGVKD. V lost 5 bases and J 6 bases, leaving 5 bases between the germline ends. The DNA of the CDR3 is TGTGCCATCAGTAGCAGCAATGAGCAGTTCTTC. Its protein is CAISSSNEQFF.

This chain joins TRBV27 and TRBJ2-7; 9 nucleotides line up with TRBD1. CDR3 length equals 16 residues. Germline V gene data show CDR1 as MNHEY and CDR2 as SMNVEV (reference sequence). The ends lost 0 bases at V and 6 bases at J; junction bases unmatched: 9. The CDR3 sequence is CASSLSPTGGWGEQYF. The CDR3, as DNA: TGTGCCAGCAGTTTATCGCCAACAGGGGGCTGGGGCGAGCAGTACTTC.

The V gene is TRBV6-5, the J gene TRBJ2-7; 8 bases agree with TRBD2. Germline CDR1 MNHEY, CDR2 SVGAGI. V lost 7 bases to trimming and J lost 4 bases; unmatched junction nucleotides: 0. The CDR3 consists of 11 residues. The CDR3 nucleotides are TGTGCCAGCAAGCGGGGGTACGAGCAGTACTTC. It encodes CASKRGYEQYF.

This clone appeared a single time. V and J are TRBV6-4 and TRBJ2-3, with D possibly called TRBD1 or TRBD2 (5 bases each). CDR1 is MRHNA, CDR2 SNTAGT, per germline. CDR3 size: 15 residues. The V gene lost 3 bases and the J gene lost 5 bases, with 15 bases spanning the gap. CDR3 DNA sequence: TGTGCCAGCAGTGAAACCGGGACCCCTGGAGATACGCAGTATTTT. Translation: CASSETGTPGDTQYF.

The rearrangement uses TRBV5-1 and TRBJ2-3; 11 nucleotides line up with TRBD2. CDR1 and CDR2 from the germline V gene are SGHRS and YFSETQ. This CDR3 has 14 residues. The junction had 2 bases not matched to a gene; V was cut back by 2 bases and J by 6 bases. The DNA of the CDR3 is TGCGCCAGCAGCTTCTCTAGCGGGAGGGATACGCAGTATTTT. It translates to CASSFSSGRDTQYF.

This clone is a singleton in its sample. This sequence joins TRBV5-8 and TRBJ1-1; unclear D gene. CDR1 is SGHTS, CDR2 YDEGEE, per germline. The CDR3 is made up of 13 amino acids. Trimming removed 6 bases from V and 1 base from J, with 10 bases in between. CDR3 sequence: CASTLLGNTEAFF. The CDR3 nucleotides are TGTGCCAGCACCCTACTGGGGAACACTGAAGCTTTCTTT.

The V and J genes are TRBV5-1 and TRBJ2-6, with D possibly TRBD1 on 6 matching bases. Germline CDR1 SGHRS, CDR2 YFSETQ. The CDR3 is made up of 15 amino acids. Trimming stripped 4 bases from V and 2 bases from J, with 10 bases between. CDR3 nucleotides: TGCGCCAGCAGCCCAGGGGACGCTGGGGCCAACGTCCTGACTTTC. It is translated as CASSPGDAGANVLTF.

The chain combines TRBV6-6 with TRBJ1-6; TRBD1 is a possible D gene (5 bases). The CDR3 sequence is 15 residues long. Looked up from germline, CDR1 is MNHNY and CDR2 is SVGAGI (reference sequence). V was pared by 7 bases and J by 9 bases, with 19 bases between. The CDR3 nucleotides read TGTGCCAGCACCATAACCCTCCAGGGCCCTTCACCCCTCCACTTT. Translated, it gives CASTITLQGPSPLHF.

The rearrangement uses TRBV12-2 and TRBJ2-5; whether TRBD1, the table's D call, matches the DNA was not checked. TRBV12-2 is labeled a pseudogene. The CDR3 runs 15 residues. CDR3 sequence: CASRLALGQGATQYF. The CDR3 nucleotides read TGTGCAAGTCGCTTAGCGCTGGGACAGGGTGCGACCCAGTACTTC.

CDR3 DNA sequence: TGTGCCAGCAGTGAGAGGGGAACAGCCTATAATTCACCCCTCCACTTT. It is translated as CASSERGTAYNSPLHF. J is TRBJ1-6 and V is TRBV2; tentative D call: TRBD1 (5 bases). The ends were cut back, 3 bases at V and 2 bases at J, with 11 bases in the middle. The germline V gene encodes CDR1 SNHLY and CDR2 FYNNEI. The CDR3 consists of 16 residues.

The V call is TRBV28, the J call TRBJ2-7; weak D call: TRBD2 (6 bases). V was trimmed by 4 bases and J by 6 bases, leaving 13 bases between them. The CDR3 is 13 residues long. The germline gives CDR1 MDHEN, CDR2 SYDVKM. Here the CDR3 reads CASSSSGLSEQYF. The CDR3, as DNA: TGTGCCAGCAGTTCCTCGGGACTCTCCGAGCAGTACTTC.